The 20 T cell receptor beta chains below were found in one sample sequenced in a study of CD8 T cells in ankylosing spondylitis. Study observations and caveats: A motif of 8 or 9 highly homologous TCR beta variants was seen as apparently characteristic of ankylosing spondylitis blood.

These TCRs are of unknown antigen specificity. From the 5' RACE reads, TCRdb called clonotypes with MiXCR, one entry per CDR3 protein. The table lists around 440,000 distinct CDR3 sequences, under 20% of them singletons. Sequenced sample: blood, either unsorted or a sorted T cell fraction (not recorded which). These receptors all stem from a male donor with ankylosing spondylitis.

This clonotype was recorded at least ten times. V and J are TRBV12-3 or TRBV12-4 and TRBJ2-1; 7 positions agree with TRBD2. This CDR3 is built from 11 residues. J gave up 14 bases and V 6 bases, and 7 bases lay outside the gene matches. The CDR3 DNA follows: TGTGCCAGCAGACAAGGGACTACGGAGTTCTTC. This translates into CASRQGTTEFF.

The chain joins TRBV14 to TRBJ2-5, with a tentative D call TRBD2 (7 bases). With 4 bases removed from V and 2 bases from J, the gap between germline ends came to 20 bases. CDR3 length: 17 amino acids. CDR1 and CDR2 (germline): SGHDN, FVKESK. Here the CDR3 reads CASSPERGGGKQETQYF. The DNA of the CDR3 is TGTGCCAGCAGCCCGGAGCGAGGGGGGGGAAAACAAGAGACCCAGTACTTC.

The V call is TRBV7-9, the J call TRBJ1-1, with 7 bases fitting TRBD1. With 6 bases clipped from V and 4 bases from J, the junction kept 14 bases outside the gene matches. The CDR3 is 16 amino acids. The V gene's germline CDR1 is SEHNR and CDR2 FQNEAQ (reference sequence). The CDR3 loop reads CASSLRGDSPATEAFF. In DNA form, the CDR3 reads TGTGCCAGCAGTCTCAGGGGGGACAGTCCGGCCACTGAAGCTTTCTTT.

This clonotype was seen many times. V and J are TRBV6-2 or TRBV6-3 and TRBJ1-5; unclear D gene. This CDR3 region has 15 residues. Germline V gene lookup returns CDR1 MNHEY and CDR2 SVGEGT. The ends were cut back, 0 bases at V and 7 bases at J, with 13 bases in the middle. DNA for the CDR3: TGTGCCAGCAGTTACTCTAGCAGGTGGGGACAGCCCCAGCATTTT. Protein sequence: CASSYSSRWGQPQHF.

The V call is TRBV20-1, the J call TRBJ1-1, with 8 bases aligning to TRBD1. CDR1 is DFQATT, CDR2 SNEGSKA, per germline (reference sequence). CDR3 size: 14 residues. After removal of 0 bases from V and 3 bases from J, the junction contained 3 bases not matched to a gene. DNA of the CDR3: TGCAGTGCTAGAGATAACAGGGGGTACACTGAAGCTTTCTTT. This translates into CSARDNRGYTEAFF.

This clonotype was detected only a few times. J is TRBJ2-7 and V is TRBV5-1; possibly TRBD1 or TRBD2 for D (5 bases each). The CDR3 totals 14 residues. Between the trimmed V and J ends, which lost 2 bases and 2 bases, there was a span of 11 bases. Germline lookup yields CDR1 SGHRS and CDR2 YFSETQ. The CDR3 sequence: CASSLQRGPYEQYF. CDR3 DNA sequence: TGCGCCAGCAGCTTACAGAGGGGACCCTACGAGCAGTACTTC.

This clonotype appeared a few times. This chain uses TRBV5-1 with TRBJ2-1, with 8 bases lining up with TRBD1. Per the germline V gene, CDR1 is SGHRS and CDR2 is YFSETQ. Trimming took 4 bases from V and 4 from J; bases not matched to a gene: 10. This CDR3 has 16 residues. The CDR3 is CASSGGQGSQYNEQFF. The CDR3 bases are TGCGCCAGCAGCGGAGGACAGGGCTCGCAGTACAATGAGCAGTTCTTC.

This clonotype was detected a few times. The rearrangement links TRBV2 to TRBJ2-3; tentatively, D is TRBD2 (6 bases). The CDR3 consists of 14 residues. The germline V gene has CDR1 SNHLY and CDR2 FYNNEI. Trimming took 2 bases from V and 7 from J, leaving 13 bases between them. Here the CDR3 DNA reads TGTGCCAGCAGTGAAACGTCGTGGGACTATACGCAGTATTTT. It is translated as CASSETSWDYTQYF. The variable domain in full, completed from reference TRBV2 and TRBJ2-3, reads EPEVTQTPSHQVTQMGQEVILRCVPISNHLYFYWYRQILGQKVEFLVSFYNNEISEKSEIFDDQFSVERPDGSNFTLKIRSTKLEDSAMYFCASSETSWDYTQYFGPGTRLTVL.

This sequence joins TRBV7-9 and TRBJ1-4; D not resolved. The germline V gene encodes CDR1 SEHNR and CDR2 FQNEAQ (reference sequence). The CDR3 runs 14 residues. V dropped 1 base and J dropped 7 bases, with 10 bases sitting between them. CDR3 bases: TGTGCCAGCAGCTTAGGGGCATCGGGTGAAAAACTGTTTTTT. It translates to CASSLGASGEKLFF.

This clonotype turned up a few times. V usage is TRBV27 and J usage is TRBJ1-2, with D tentatively TRBD1 (5 bases). V lost 2 bases and J 0 bases, leaving 10 bases between the germline ends. The germline CDR1 and CDR2 sequences are MNHEY and SMNVEV (reference sequence). This CDR3 has 15 amino acids. The CDR3 region is CASSLKTGPNYGYTF. Written as DNA, the CDR3 is TGTGCCAGCAGTTTAAAAACAGGCCCTAACTATGGCTACACCTTC.

The chain uses TRBV10-1 and TRBJ2-3; 12 bases are shared with TRBD2. V trimming: 11 bases; J trimming: 5 bases; junction bases outside the gene matches: 5. This CDR3 has 13 residues. The germline V gene has CDR1 WNHNN and CDR2 SYGVQD (reference sequence). In DNA, the CDR3 is TGCGCCTCAGGACTAGCGGGAATAGATACGCAGTATTTT. It encodes CASGLAGIDTQYF.

The chain couples TRBV9 to TRBJ2-5; tentatively, D is TRBD1 or TRBD2 (6 bases each). The CDR3 has 14 residues. V was cut by 3 bases and J by 5 bases, with 14 bases left in between. Germline CDR1 is SGDLS and CDR2 is YYNGEE. CDR3 in DNA: TGTGCCAGCAGCGGGGGGGCTAAAGATGAGACCCAGTACTTC. This codes for CASSGGAKDETQYF. Using reference TRBV9 and TRBJ2-5 for the parts outside the CDR3, the full variable domain is DSGVTQTPKHLITATGQRVTLRCSPRSGDLSVYWYQQSLDQGLQFLIQYYNGEERAKGNILERFSAQQFPDLHSELNLSSLELGDSALYFCASSGGAKDETQYFGPGTRLLVL.

This clonotype was seen a handful of times. The chain couples TRBV24-1 to TRBJ1-4, with D possibly TRBD1 on 6 matching bases. Per germline, CDR1 KGHDR and CDR2 SFDVKD. Trimming took 3 bases from V and 5 from J, leaving 12 bases between them. The CDR3 spans 15 residues. DNA of the CDR3: TGTGCCACCAGTGATAGGGCTAGGGGGAATGAAAAACTGTTTTTT. Translated: CATSDRARGNEKLFF.

The V and J genes are TRBV30 and TRBJ1-1; 7 positions match TRBD1. Germline V gene sequence: CDR1 GTSNPN, CDR2 SVGIG (reference sequence). The CDR3 consists of 15 residues. V lost 2 bases to trimming and J lost 2 bases; unmatched junction nucleotides: 8. CDR3 nucleotide sequence: TGTGCCTGGAGTAGTCCCGGGACAGTAAACACTGAAGCTTTCTTT. Translated: CAWSSPGTVNTEAFF.

This clonotype was counted between two and nine times. The chain uses TRBV27 and TRBJ2-2, with D perhaps assigned TRBD1 or TRBD2 (6 bases each). V lost 3 bases and J 3 bases, leaving 11 bases between the germline ends. Germline V gene sequence: CDR1 MNHEY, CDR2 SMNVEV (reference sequence). CDR3 size: 15 residues. As DNA, the CDR3 is TGTGCCAGCAGTTTCCGGGGGCCAGACACCGGGGAGCTGTTTTTT. Translating it yields CASSFRGPDTGELFF.

This clonotype has only a few counts. V and J are TRBV6-2 or TRBV6-3 and TRBJ1-5; D perhaps matches TRBD1 (5 bases). From germline, CDR1 is MNHEY and CDR2 SVGEGT. Trimming removed 8 bases from V and 2 bases from J, with 13 bases in between. The CDR3 length is 14 residues. The CDR3 here is CASEDTWGNQPQHF. CDR3 coding DNA: TGTGCCAGCGAGGACACGTGGGGCAATCAGCCCCAGCATTTT.

Ten or more counts support this clonotype. This sequence joins TRBV12-3 or TRBV12-4 and TRBJ2-5; 12 bases match TRBD2. With 6 bases clipped from V and 5 bases from J, the junction kept 1 base outside the gene matches. The CDR3 totals 13 residues. CDR3 sequence reads: CASRGTSGETQYF. As DNA, the CDR3 is TGTGCCAGCAGGGGGACTAGCGGGGAGACCCAGTACTTC.

This clonotype showed up just a few times. The chain employs TRBV30 and TRBJ2-5, with D maybe TRBD2 (6 bases). From germline, CDR1 is GTSNPN and CDR2 SVGIG (reference sequence). V dropped 2 bases and J dropped 5 bases, with 12 bases sitting between them. CDR3 length equals 13 residues. CDR3 in DNA: TGTGCCTGGAGTTCAGCGGGCGGGGAGACCCAGTACTTC. Amino acid sequence: CAWSSAGGETQYF.

The gene calls are TRBV28 and TRBJ2-7; TRBD2 agrees at 11 bases. From germline, CDR1 is MDHEN and CDR2 SYDVKM. The V gene end was trimmed by 2 bases and the J gene end by 2 bases; junction bases not matched to a gene: 8. This CDR3 spans 17 amino acids. In DNA form, the CDR3 reads TGTGCCAGCAGTTTAGAGACTAGCGGGACAAATACCTACGAGCAGTACTTC. Translating gives CASSLETSGTNTYEQYF. Complete variable domain (other parts from reference TRBV28 and TRBJ2-7): DVKVTQSSRYLVKRTGEKVFLECVQDMDHENMFWYRQDPGLGLRLIYFSYDVKMKEKGDIPEGYSVSREKKERFSLILESASTNQTSMYLCASSLETSGTNTYEQYFGPGTRLTVT.

The rearrangement uses TRBV5-1 and TRBJ1-4; weak D call: TRBD1 (6 bases). This CDR3 has 16 residues. The V gene lost 0 bases and the J gene lost 8 bases, with 17 bases spanning the gap. Germline values: CDR1 SGHRS, CDR2 YFSETQ. The CDR3 region is CASSLEGSGGREKLFF. CDR3 nucleotides: TGCGCCAGCAGCTTGGAAGGTTCCGGGGGCCGGGAAAAACTGTTTTTT.